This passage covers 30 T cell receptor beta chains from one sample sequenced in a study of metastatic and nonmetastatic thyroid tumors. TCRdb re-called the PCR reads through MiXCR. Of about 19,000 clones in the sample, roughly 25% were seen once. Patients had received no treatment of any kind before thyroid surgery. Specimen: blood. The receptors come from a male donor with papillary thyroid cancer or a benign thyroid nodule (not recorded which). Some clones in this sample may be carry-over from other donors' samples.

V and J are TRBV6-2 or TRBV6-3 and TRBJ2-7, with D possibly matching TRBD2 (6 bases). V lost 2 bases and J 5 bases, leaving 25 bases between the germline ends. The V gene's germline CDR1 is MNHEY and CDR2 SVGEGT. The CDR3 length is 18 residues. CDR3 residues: CASSYVAVVLHSEDEQYF. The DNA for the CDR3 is TGTGCCAGCAGTTACGTAGCGGTTGTCCTTCACTCTGAGGACGAGCAGTACTTC.

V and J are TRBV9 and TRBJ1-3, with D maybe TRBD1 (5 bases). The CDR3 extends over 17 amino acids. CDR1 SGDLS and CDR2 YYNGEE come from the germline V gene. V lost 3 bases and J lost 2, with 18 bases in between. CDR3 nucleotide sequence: TGTGCCAGCAGCGCCAGGGCCCGAAGGTATGCTGGAAACACCATATATTTT. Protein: CASSARARRYAGNTIYF.

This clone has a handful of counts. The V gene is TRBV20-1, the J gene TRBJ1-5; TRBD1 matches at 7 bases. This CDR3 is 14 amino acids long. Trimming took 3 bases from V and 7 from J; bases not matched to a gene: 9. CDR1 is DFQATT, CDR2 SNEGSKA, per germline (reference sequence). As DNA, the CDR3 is TGCAGTGCTAGGCGACAGGGCCACCGACAGCCCCAGCATTTT. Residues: CSARRQGHRQPQHF.

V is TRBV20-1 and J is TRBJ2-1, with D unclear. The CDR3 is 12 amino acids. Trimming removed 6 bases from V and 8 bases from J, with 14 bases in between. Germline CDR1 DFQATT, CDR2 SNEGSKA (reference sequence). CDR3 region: CSARVGGYEQFF. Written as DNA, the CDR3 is TGCAGTGCCCGGGTTGGCGGCTATGAGCAGTTCTTC.

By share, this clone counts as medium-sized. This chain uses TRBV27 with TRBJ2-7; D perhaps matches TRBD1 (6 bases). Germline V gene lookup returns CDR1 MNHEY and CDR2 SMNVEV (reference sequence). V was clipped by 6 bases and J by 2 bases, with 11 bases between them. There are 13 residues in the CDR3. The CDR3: CASRLQGTYEQYF. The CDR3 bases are TGTGCCAGCAGATTACAGGGAACCTACGAGCAGTACTTC.

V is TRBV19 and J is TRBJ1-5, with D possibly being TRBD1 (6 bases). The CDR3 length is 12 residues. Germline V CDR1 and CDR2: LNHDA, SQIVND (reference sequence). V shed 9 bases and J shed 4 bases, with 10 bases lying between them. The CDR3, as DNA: TGTGCCAGAAACAGGGTAAATCAGCCCCAGCATTTT. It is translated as CARNRVNQPQHF.

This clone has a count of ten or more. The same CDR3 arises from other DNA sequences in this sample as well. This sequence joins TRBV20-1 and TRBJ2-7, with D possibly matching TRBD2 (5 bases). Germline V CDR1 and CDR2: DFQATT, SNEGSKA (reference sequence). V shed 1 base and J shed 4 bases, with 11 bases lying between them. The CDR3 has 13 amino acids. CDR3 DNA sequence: TGCAGTGCTAGAGGGCTAGCAGGTTACGAGCAGTACTTC. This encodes CSARGLAGYEQYF.

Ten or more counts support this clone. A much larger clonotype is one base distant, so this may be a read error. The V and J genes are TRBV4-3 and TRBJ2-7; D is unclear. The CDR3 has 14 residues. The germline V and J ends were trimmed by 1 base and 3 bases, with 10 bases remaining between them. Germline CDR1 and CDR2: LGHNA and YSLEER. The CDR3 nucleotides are TGCGCCAGCAGCCAAGTTGGGGTCTTCTACGAGCAGTACTTC. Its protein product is CASSQVGVFYEQYF.

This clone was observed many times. The CDR3 sequence is CASSQDKAVGLSYNEQFF. CDR3 coding DNA: TGTGCCAGCAGCCAAGATAAGGCGGTGGGTCTCTCCTACAATGAGCAGTTCTTC. The chain couples TRBV3-1 to TRBJ2-1; D call uncertain. CDR3 length equals 18 residues. The V and J ends lost 0 bases and 0 bases respectively, with 15 bases between them. The V gene's germline CDR1 is LGHDT and CDR2 YNNKEL (reference sequence).

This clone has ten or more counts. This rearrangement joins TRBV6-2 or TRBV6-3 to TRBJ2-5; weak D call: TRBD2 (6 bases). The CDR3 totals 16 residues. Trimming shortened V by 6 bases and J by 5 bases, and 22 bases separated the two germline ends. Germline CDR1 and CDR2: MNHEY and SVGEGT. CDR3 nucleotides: TGTGCCAGCAGGAGGGCCTCGGTGGTGGAGGGGGAGACCCAGTACTTC. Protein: CASRRASVVEGETQYF.

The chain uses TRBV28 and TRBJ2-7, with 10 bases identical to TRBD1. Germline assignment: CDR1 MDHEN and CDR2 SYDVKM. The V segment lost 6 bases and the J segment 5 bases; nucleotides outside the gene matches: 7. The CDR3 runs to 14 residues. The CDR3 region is CASSYGTGVDEQYF. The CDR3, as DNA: TGTGCCAGCAGCTATGGGACAGGGGTAGACGAGCAGTACTTC.

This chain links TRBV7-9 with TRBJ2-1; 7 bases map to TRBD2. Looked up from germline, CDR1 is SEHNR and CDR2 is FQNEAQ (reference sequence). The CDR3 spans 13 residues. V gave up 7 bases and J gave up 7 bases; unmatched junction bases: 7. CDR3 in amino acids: CASNFGLDNEQFF. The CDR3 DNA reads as TGTGCCAGCAACTTTGGACTAGATAATGAGCAGTTCTTC.

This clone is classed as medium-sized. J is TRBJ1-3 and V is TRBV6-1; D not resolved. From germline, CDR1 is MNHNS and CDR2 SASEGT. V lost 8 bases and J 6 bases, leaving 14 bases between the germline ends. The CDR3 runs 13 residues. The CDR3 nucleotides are TGTGCCAGCCTCCCATCGGGGAAAAACACCATATATTTT. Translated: CASLPSGKNTIYF.

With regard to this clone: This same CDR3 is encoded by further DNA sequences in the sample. The CDR3 sequence: CASSFRRQAQYF. The CDR3 bases are TGTGCCAGCAGTTTTCGCAGACAAGCGCAATACTTC. The chain employs TRBV28 and TRBJ2-7, with D uncertain. Germline CDR1 reads MDHEN; CDR2 reads SYDVKM. Trimming stripped 3 bases from V and 13 bases from J, with 16 bases between. The CDR3 consists of 12 residues.

CDR3 DNA: TGTGCCAGCAGCTTAGATGTGGTGGCGGGTAAAGCTTTCTTT. It yields the protein CASSLDVVAGKAFF. This chain uses TRBV7-9 with TRBJ1-1; D is uncertain. Germline V gene sequence: CDR1 SEHNR, CDR2 FQNEAQ (reference sequence). The germline V and J ends were trimmed by 1 base and 9 bases, with 15 bases remaining between them. The CDR3 extends over 14 amino acids.

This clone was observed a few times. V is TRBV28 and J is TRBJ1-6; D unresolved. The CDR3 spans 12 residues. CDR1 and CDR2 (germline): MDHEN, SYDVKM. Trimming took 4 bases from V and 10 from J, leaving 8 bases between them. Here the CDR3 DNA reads TGTGCCAGCAGTTCCGCCGCCTCACCCCTCCACTTT. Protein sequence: CASSSAASPLHF.

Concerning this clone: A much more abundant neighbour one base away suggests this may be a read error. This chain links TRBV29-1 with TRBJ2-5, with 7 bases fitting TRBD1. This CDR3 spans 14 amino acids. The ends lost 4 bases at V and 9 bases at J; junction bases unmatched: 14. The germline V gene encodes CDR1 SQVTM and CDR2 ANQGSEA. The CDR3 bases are TGCAGCGTTGTCCCTTTTGGGACGCAGGGGGCCCAGTACTTC. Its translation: CSVVPFGTQGAQYF.

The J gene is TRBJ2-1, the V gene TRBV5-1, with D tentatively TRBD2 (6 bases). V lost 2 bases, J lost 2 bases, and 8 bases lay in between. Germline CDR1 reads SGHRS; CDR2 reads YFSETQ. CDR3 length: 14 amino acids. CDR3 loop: CASSLGTAYNEQFF. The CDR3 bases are TGCGCCAGCAGCTTAGGGACTGCCTACAATGAGCAGTTCTTC.

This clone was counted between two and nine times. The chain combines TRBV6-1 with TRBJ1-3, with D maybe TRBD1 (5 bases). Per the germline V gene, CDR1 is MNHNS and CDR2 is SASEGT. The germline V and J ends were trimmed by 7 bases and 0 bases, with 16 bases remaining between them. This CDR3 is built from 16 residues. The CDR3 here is CASIPLWGDSGNTIYF. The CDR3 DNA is TGTGCCAGCATCCCCCTGTGGGGGGACTCTGGAAACACCATATATTTT.

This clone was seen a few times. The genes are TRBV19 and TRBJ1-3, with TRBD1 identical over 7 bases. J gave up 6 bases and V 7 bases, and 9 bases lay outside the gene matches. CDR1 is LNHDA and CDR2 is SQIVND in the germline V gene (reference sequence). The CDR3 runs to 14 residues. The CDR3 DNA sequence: TGTGCCAGTATCGACAGGGATGTCGAAAACACCATATATTTT. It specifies CASIDRDVENTIYF.

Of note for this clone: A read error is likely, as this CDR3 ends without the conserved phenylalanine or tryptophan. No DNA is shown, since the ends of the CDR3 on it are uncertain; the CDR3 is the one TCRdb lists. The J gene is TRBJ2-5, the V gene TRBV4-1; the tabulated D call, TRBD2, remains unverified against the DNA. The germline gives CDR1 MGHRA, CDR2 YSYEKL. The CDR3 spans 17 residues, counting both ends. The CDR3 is CASSQYYLRGVGETKYC.

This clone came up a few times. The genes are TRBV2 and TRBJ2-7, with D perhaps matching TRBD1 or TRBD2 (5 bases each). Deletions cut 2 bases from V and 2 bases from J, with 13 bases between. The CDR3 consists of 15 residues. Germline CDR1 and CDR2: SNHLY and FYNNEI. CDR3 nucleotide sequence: TGTGCCAGCAGTGAAATCGGGACGGCAACCTACGAGCAGTACTTC. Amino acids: CASSEIGTATYEQYF.

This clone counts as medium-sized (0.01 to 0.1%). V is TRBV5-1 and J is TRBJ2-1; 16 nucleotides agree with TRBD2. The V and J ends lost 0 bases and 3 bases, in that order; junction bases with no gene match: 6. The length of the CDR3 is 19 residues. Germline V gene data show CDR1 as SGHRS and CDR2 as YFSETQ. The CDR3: CASSLAGTSGRALYNEQFF. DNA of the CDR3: TGCGCCAGCAGCTTGGCCGGGACTAGCGGGAGGGCCCTCTACAATGAGCAGTTCTTC.

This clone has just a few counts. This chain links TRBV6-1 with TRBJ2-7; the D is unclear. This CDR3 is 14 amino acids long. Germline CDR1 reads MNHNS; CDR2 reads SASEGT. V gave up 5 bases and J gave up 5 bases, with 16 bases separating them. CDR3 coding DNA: TGTGCCAGCAGTCCTGGGCCCGCCTGGAACGAGCAGTACTTC. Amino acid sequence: CASSPGPAWNEQYF.

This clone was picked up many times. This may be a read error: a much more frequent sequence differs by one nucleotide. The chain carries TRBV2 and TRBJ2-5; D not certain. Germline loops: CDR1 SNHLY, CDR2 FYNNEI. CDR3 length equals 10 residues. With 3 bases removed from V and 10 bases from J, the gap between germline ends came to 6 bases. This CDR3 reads CASSEGGQYF. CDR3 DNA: TGTGCCAGCAGTGAGGGTGGCCAGTACTTC. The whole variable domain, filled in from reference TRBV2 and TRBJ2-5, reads EPEVTQTPSHQVTQMGQEVILRCVPISNHLYFYWYRQILGQKVEFLVSFYNNEISEKSEIFDDQFSVERPDGSNFTLKIRSTKLEDSAMYFCASSEGGQYFGPGTRLLVL.

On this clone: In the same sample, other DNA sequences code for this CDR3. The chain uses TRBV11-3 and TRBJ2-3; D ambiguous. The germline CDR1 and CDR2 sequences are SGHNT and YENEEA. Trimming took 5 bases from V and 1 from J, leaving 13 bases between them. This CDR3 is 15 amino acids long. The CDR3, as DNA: TGTGCCAGCAGCCCCCTGGGTGGGGGCACAGATACGCAGTATTTT. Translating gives CASSPLGGGTDTQYF.

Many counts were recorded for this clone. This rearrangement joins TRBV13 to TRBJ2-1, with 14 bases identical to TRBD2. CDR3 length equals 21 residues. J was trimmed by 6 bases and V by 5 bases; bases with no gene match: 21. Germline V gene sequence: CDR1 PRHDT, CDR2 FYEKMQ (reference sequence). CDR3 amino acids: CASSPDPPTGTSGSHSNEQFF. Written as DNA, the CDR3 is TGTGCCAGCAGCCCAGACCCTCCGACCGGGACTAGCGGGAGTCATTCCAATGAGCAGTTCTTC.

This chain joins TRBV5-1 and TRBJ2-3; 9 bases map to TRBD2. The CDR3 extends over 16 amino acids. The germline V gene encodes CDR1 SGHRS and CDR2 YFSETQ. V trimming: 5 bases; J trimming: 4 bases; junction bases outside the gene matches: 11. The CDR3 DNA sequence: TGCGCCAGCAGAACACAGGCGGGGGGGCCCGCAGATACGCAGTATTTT. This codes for CASRTQAGGPADTQYF. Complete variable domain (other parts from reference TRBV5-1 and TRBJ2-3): KAGVTQTPRYLIKTRGQQVTLSCSPISGHRSVSWYQQTPGQGLQFLFEYFSETQRNKGNFPGRFSGRQFSNSRSEMNVSTLELGDSALYLCASRTQAGGPADTQYFGPGTRLTVL.

The CDR3 sequence: CASSPGGVAFSYEQYF. Here the CDR3 DNA reads TGTGCCAGCAGCCCCGGCGGGGTAGCGTTCTCCTACGAGCAGTACTTC. The V gene is TRBV6-1, the J gene TRBJ2-7; the D gene is possibly TRBD2 (6 bases). The CDR3 consists of 16 residues. Germline loops: CDR1 MNHNS, CDR2 SASEGT. Deletions cut 6 bases from V and 0 bases from J, with 18 bases between.

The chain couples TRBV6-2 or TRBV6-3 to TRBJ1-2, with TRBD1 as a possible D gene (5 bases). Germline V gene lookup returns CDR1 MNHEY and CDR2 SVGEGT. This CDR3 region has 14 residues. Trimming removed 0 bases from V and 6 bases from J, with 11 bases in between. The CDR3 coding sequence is TGTGCCAGCAGTTACTCGGTGGGGCTAGATGGCTACACCTTC. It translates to CASSYSVGLDGYTF.